This is a list of T cell receptor beta chains from one sample in a study of cytotoxic CD8 clonotypes in ibrutinib-treated CLL. TCRdb's copy holds only in-frame clones and misses some; the assay was immunoSEQ multiplex PCR. The data show a few hundred thousand clones, over 55% seen once. The sequenced sample was PBMCs, obtained after 36 months of ibrutinib treatment. Receptor source: a human donor with chronic lymphocytic leukemia. CDR3s include the opening cysteine and the closing phenylalanine or tryptophan. D genes are given only for firm matches. A row's size may be missing; if present it is once, few, many or a size class.

CDR3 protein: CASSLSSGNTIYF
CDR3 DNA: TGTGCCAGCAGCCTCAGCTCTGGAAACACCATATATTTT
D gene: -
clone size: few
J gene: TRBJ1-3
V gene: TRBV14

CDR3 protein: CASSQDRTGVISGNTIYF
CDR3 DNA: TGCGCCAGCAGCCAAGACCGGACAGGGGTGATCTCTGGAAACACCATATATTTT
D gene: TRBD1
clone size: -
J gene: TRBJ1-3
V gene: TRBV4-1

CDR3 protein: CASSQDGGQRIYGYTF
CDR3 DNA: TGCGCCAGCAGCCAAGATGGCGGGCAGAGAATCTATGGCTACACCTTC
D gene: -
clone size: -
J gene: TRBJ1-2
V gene: TRBV4-1

CDR3 protein: CSVPGATGELFF
CDR3 DNA: TGCAGCGTTCCAGGGGCTACCGGGGAGCTGTTTTTT
D gene: -
clone size: -
J gene: TRBJ2-2
V gene: TRBV29-1

CDR3 protein: CSATGRVNTEAFF
CDR3 DNA: TGCAGCGCCACTGGACGAGTGAACACTGAAGCTTTCTTT
D gene: -
clone size: -
J gene: TRBJ1-1
V gene: TRBV29-1

CDR3 protein: CASSLGTGGTTRYEQYF
CDR3 DNA: TGCGCCAGCAGCTTGGGAACAGGGGGGACTACCCGCTACGAGCAGTACTTC
D gene: -
clone size: -
J gene: TRBJ2-7
V gene: TRBV5-1

CDR3 protein: CASSRDRGYEQYF
CDR3 DNA: TGTGCCAGTAGTAGGGACAGGGGCTACGAGCAGTACTTC
D gene: TRBD1
clone size: few
J gene: TRBJ2-7
V gene: TRBV19

CDR3 protein: CASRDREGIQYF
CDR3 DNA: TGCGCCAGCAGGGACAGGGAGGGCATTCAGTACTTC
D gene: -
clone size: few
J gene: TRBJ2-4
V gene: TRBV10-1

CDR3 protein: CASSEDRMKGAEAFF
CDR3 DNA: TGTGCCAGCAGTGAAGACAGAATGAAGGGCGCTGAAGCTTTCTTT
D gene: -
clone size: -
J gene: TRBJ1-1
V gene: TRBV2

CDR3 protein: CAISDGDNEQFF
CDR3 DNA: TGTGCCATCAGTGATGGGGACAATGAGCAGTTCTTC
D gene: -
clone size: -
J gene: TRBJ2-1
V gene: TRBV10-3

CDR3 protein: CSVVRTSGGRETQYF
CDR3 DNA: TGCAGCGTAGTGAGGACTAGCGGGGGACGAGAGACCCAGTACTTC
D gene: TRBD2
clone size: -
J gene: TRBJ2-5
V gene: TRBV29-1

CDR3 protein: CASSMLRENTGELFF
CDR3 DNA: TGTGCCAGTAGTATGTTGCGGGAGAACACCGGGGAGCTGTTTTTT
D gene: -
clone size: -
J gene: TRBJ2-2
V gene: TRBV19

CDR3 protein: CASSLAGQTGGYTF
CDR3 DNA: TGTGCCAGCAGTTTAGCGGGACAAACGGGAGGCTACACCTTC
D gene: -
clone size: -
J gene: TRBJ1-2
V gene: TRBV28

CDR3 protein: CASSEYGPTDTQYF
CDR3 DNA: TGTGCCAGCAGTGAATACGGGCCCACAGATACGCAGTATTTT
D gene: -
clone size: -
J gene: TRBJ2-3
V gene: TRBV6-1

CDR3 protein: CASSPDRALMSTEAFF
CDR3 DNA: TGTGCCAGCAGCCCCGACAGGGCGCTGATGAGCACTGAAGCTTTCTTT
D gene: TRBD1
clone size: -
J gene: TRBJ1-1
V gene: TRBV13

CDR3 protein: CASRKRLAGENTDTQYF
CDR3 DNA: TGTGCCAGCAGGAAGAGACTAGCGGGAGAGAACACAGATACGCAGTATTTT
D gene: TRBD2
clone size: -
J gene: TRBJ2-3
V gene: TRBV2

CDR3 protein: CASSSTSGDTDTQYF
CDR3 DNA: TGTGCCAGCAGTTCGACTAGCGGGGACACAGATACGCAGTATTTT
D gene: TRBD2
clone size: -
J gene: TRBJ2-3
V gene: TRBV28

CDR3 protein: CASTVGGRDTEAFF
CDR3 DNA: TGTGCCAGCACGGTGGGGGGCAGGGACACTGAAGCTTTCTTT
D gene: -
clone size: -
J gene: TRBJ1-1
V gene: TRBV2

CDR3 protein: CASSPTSTDTQYF
CDR3 DNA: TGTGCCAGCAGCCCGACGAGCACAGATACGCAGTATTTT
D gene: -
clone size: -
J gene: TRBJ2-3
V gene: TRBV7-2

CDR3 protein: CASSLMMNGELFF
CDR3 DNA: TGTGCCAGCAGTTTAATGATGAACGGGGAGCTGTTTTTT
D gene: -
clone size: few
J gene: TRBJ2-2
V gene: TRBV28

CDR3 protein: CASSLDGAPVLTGELFF
CDR3 DNA: TGTGCCAGCAGCTTAGATGGGGCTCCGGTTTTGACCGGGGAGCTGTTTTTT
D gene: -
clone size: -
J gene: TRBJ2-2
V gene: TRBV7-2

CDR3 protein: CASSFRGRGPEQFF
CDR3 DNA: TGTGCCAGCAGTTTCCGTGGTCGGGGGCCCGAGCAGTTCTTC
D gene: -
clone size: -
J gene: TRBJ2-1
V gene: TRBV28

CDR3 protein: CAASGDNTGGLFF
CDR3 DNA: TGTGCCGCCAGCGGGGATAACACCGGGGGGCTGTTTTTT
D gene: TRBD2
clone size: -
J gene: TRBJ2-2
V gene: TRBV15

CDR3 protein: CLAKNIQYF
CDR3 DNA: TGCCTAGCCAAAAACATTCAGTACTTC
D gene: -
clone size: once
J gene: TRBJ2-4
V gene: TRBV27

CDR3 protein: CASSLGPNQETQYF
CDR3 DNA: TGTGCCAGCAGTTTAGGCCCGAACCAAGAGACCCAGTACTTC
D gene: -
clone size: once
J gene: TRBJ2-5
V gene: TRBV28

CDR3 protein: CASSMDPEETQYF
CDR3 DNA: TGTGCCAGCAGCATGGACCCGGAAGAGACCCAGTACTTC
D gene: -
clone size: once
J gene: TRBJ2-5
V gene: TRBV7-8

CDR3 protein: CAISGLAGGKAYNEQFF
CDR3 DNA: TGTGCCATCAGTGGACTAGCGGGAGGTAAGGCCTACAATGAGCAGTTCTTC
D gene: TRBD2
clone size: few
J gene: TRBJ2-1
V gene: TRBV10-3

CDR3 protein: CATDPGQGDTGELFF
CDR3 DNA: TGTGCCACCGATCCGGGACAGGGAGACACCGGGGAGCTGTTTTTT
D gene: TRBD1
clone size: -
J gene: TRBJ2-2
V gene: TRBV5-4

CDR3 protein: CASSAPTGPSYNEQFF
CDR3 DNA: TGTGCCAGCAGCGCTCCTACGGGACCCTCCTACAATGAGCAGTTCTTC
D gene: -
clone size: -
J gene: TRBJ2-1
V gene: TRBV9

CDR3 protein: CASSQRDRAASEQYF
CDR3 DNA: TGCGCCAGCAGCCAGAGGGACAGGGCAGCGTCCGAGCAGTACTTC
D gene: TRBD1
clone size: -
J gene: TRBJ2-7
V gene: TRBV4-1

CDR3 protein: CASSHSWQYGSEQFF
CDR3 DNA: TGCGCCAGCAGCCATTCGTGGCAGTATGGGAGTGAGCAGTTCTTC
D gene: -
clone size: -
J gene: TRBJ2-1
V gene: TRBV4-3

CDR3 protein: CASSRGGGIAGQYF
CDR3 DNA: TGTGCCAGCAGTCGCGGGGGCGGGATAGCAGGGCAGTACTTC
D gene: -
clone size: -
J gene: TRBJ2-7
V gene: TRBV27

CDR3 protein: CASSWSAGGYEQYF
CDR3 DNA: TGTGCCAGCAGTTGGTCGGCAGGAGGGTACGAGCAGTACTTC
D gene: -
clone size: -
J gene: TRBJ2-7
V gene: TRBV27

CDR3 protein: CASSLSYEQYF
CDR3 DNA: TGTGCCAGCAGCCTCTCCTACGAGCAGTACTTC
D gene: -
clone size: -
J gene: TRBJ2-7
V gene: TRBV7-8

CDR3 protein: CASSDTGQAETQYF
CDR3 DNA: TGTGCCAGCAGTGACACAGGCCAGGCGGAGACCCAGTACTTC
D gene: -
clone size: -
J gene: TRBJ2-5
V gene: TRBV25-1

CDR3 protein: CASSSTTGVEDGNTIYF
CDR3 DNA: TGTGCCAGCAGCTCAACAACCGGGGTAGAGGATGGAAACACCATATATTTT
D gene: -
clone size: -
J gene: TRBJ1-3
V gene: TRBV5-6

CDR3 protein: CASSLSQGSYNEQFF
CDR3 DNA: TGTGCCAGCTCACTAAGCCAGGGCTCCTACAATGAGCAGTTCTTC
D gene: -
clone size: -
J gene: TRBJ2-1
V gene: TRBV18

CDR3 protein: CASSLQPYSNQPQHF
CDR3 DNA: TGTGCCAGCAGTCTACAGCCGTATAGCAATCAGCCCCAGCATTTT
D gene: -
clone size: -
J gene: TRBJ1-5
V gene: TRBV6-1

CDR3 protein: CASSGVWGRQNEKLFF
CDR3 DNA: TGTGCCAGCAGCGGGGTTTGGGGCCGCCAGAATGAAAAACTGTTTTTT
D gene: -
clone size: once
J gene: TRBJ1-4
V gene: TRBV5-5

CDR3 protein: CASSSRLRSYEQYF
CDR3 DNA: TGTGCCAGCAGCTCCCGGTTGCGCTCCTACGAGCAGTACTTC
D gene: -
clone size: few
J gene: TRBJ2-7
V gene: TRBV7-9

CDR3 protein: CASSELRGRPEAFF
CDR3 DNA: TGTGCCAGCAGTGAGTTGAGGGGGAGGCCTGAAGCTTTCTTT
D gene: -
clone size: -
J gene: TRBJ1-1
V gene: TRBV2

CDR3 protein: CASSPGQGYGYTF
CDR3 DNA: TGTGCCAGCAGTCCGGGACAGGGGTATGGCTACACCTTC
D gene: TRBD1
clone size: -
J gene: TRBJ1-2
V gene: TRBV2

CDR3 protein: CASSDSRGGQPQHF
CDR3 DNA: TGTGCCAGCAGTGATTCCAGGGGAGGCCAGCCCCAGCATTTT
D gene: -
clone size: few
J gene: TRBJ1-5
V gene: TRBV6-1